Listed below are T cell receptor beta chains from one sample, sequenced in a study of blood T cell repertoires in COVID-19. Sequencing was performed with immunoSEQ multiplex PCR; in TCRdb, only in-frame clones are kept and a portion is missing. This sample has some 77,000 clones; around 91% occur once, and the top ten carry roughly 4.5%. The specimen was peripheral blood. The receptor source for this set is a woman older than 75 with active or convalescent COVID-19. The conserved cysteine and the conserved F or W are not part of the CDR3 here. The D gene is left open where the match is weak.

D gene: -; J gene: TRBJ1-2; V gene: TRBV7-2; CDR3 protein: ASSLDLTSNYGYT
D gene: -; J gene: TRBJ1-6; V gene: TRBV18; CDR3 protein: ASSPSVTENSPLH
D gene: TRBD1; J gene: TRBJ1-1; V gene: TRBV10-3; CDR3 protein: AILRDRDTEAF
D gene: -; J gene: TRBJ1-6; V gene: TRBV10-3; CDR3 protein: AISDQGVGPLH
D gene: -; J gene: TRBJ2-3; V gene: TRBV5-4; CDR3 protein: ASRAGSLDSADTQY
D gene: TRBD2; J gene: TRBJ2-7; V gene: TRBV29-1; CDR3 protein: SVSTSGSVYEQY
D gene: -; J gene: TRBJ2-5; V gene: TRBV5-1; CDR3 protein: ASSLQGGETQY
D gene: TRBD2; J gene: TRBJ2-3; V gene: TRBV3-1/TRBV3-2; CDR3 protein: ASSRRLAGGGDTQY
D gene: TRBD1; J gene: TRBJ2-7; V gene: TRBV7-2; CDR3 protein: ASSPSRGQGAYEQY
D gene: TRBD2; J gene: TRBJ2-3; V gene: TRBV11-2; CDR3 protein: ASSLLAGASTDTQY
D gene: TRBD1; J gene: TRBJ1-3; V gene: TRBV9; CDR3 protein: ASSVQTGTGENTIY
D gene: -; J gene: TRBJ2-7; V gene: TRBV6-6; CDR3 protein: ASSLDSLLEQY
D gene: TRBD1; J gene: TRBJ1-5; V gene: TRBV28; CDR3 protein: ASKIDRGQAQPQH
D gene: -; J gene: TRBJ2-3; V gene: TRBV7-6; CDR3 protein: ASSLSHPTDTQY
D gene: -; J gene: TRBJ1-5; V gene: TRBV28; CDR3 protein: ASSLFRGNYQPQH
D gene: -; J gene: TRBJ2-5; V gene: TRBV5-4; CDR3 protein: ASSSDSYQETQY
D gene: TRBD1; J gene: TRBJ1-1; V gene: TRBV19; CDR3 protein: ASSIADRADTEAF
D gene: -; J gene: TRBJ1-2; V gene: TRBV29-1; CDR3 protein: SVTSNYGYT
D gene: -; J gene: TRBJ1-1; V gene: TRBV28; CDR3 protein: ASITSGGAEAF
D gene: -; J gene: TRBJ1-6; V gene: TRBV7-6; CDR3 protein: ASSLVGSGVNSPLH
D gene: TRBD1; J gene: TRBJ1-3; V gene: TRBV5-1; CDR3 protein: ASSNPGQRNTIY
D gene: -; J gene: TRBJ1-1; V gene: TRBV6-5; CDR3 protein: ASSYQGGNTEAF
D gene: -; J gene: TRBJ1-5; V gene: TRBV10-3; CDR3 protein: AISEAGNQPQH
D gene: TRBD2; J gene: TRBJ2-3; V gene: TRBV4-1; CDR3 protein: ASSQDGRATDTQY
D gene: TRBD1; J gene: TRBJ1-2; V gene: TRBV3-1/TRBV3-2; CDR3 protein: ASSFGQGDGYT
D gene: -; J gene: TRBJ2-1; V gene: TRBV9; CDR3 protein: ASSVLATSYNEQF
D gene: -; J gene: TRBJ2-3; V gene: TRBV5-4; CDR3 protein: ASSVPERVAQY
D gene: -; J gene: TRBJ2-1; V gene: TRBV28; CDR3 protein: ASSLRSGFEQF
D gene: -; J gene: TRBJ2-7; V gene: TRBV6-5; CDR3 protein: ASSYSGQLYEQY
D gene: TRBD2; J gene: TRBJ2-5; V gene: TRBV5-1; CDR3 protein: ASSPGLERGQETQY
D gene: -; J gene: TRBJ2-3; V gene: TRBV3-1/TRBV3-2; CDR3 protein: ASSLGGLSTDTQY